A selection of T cell receptor beta chains follows, all from one sample in a study of blood T cell repertoires in COVID-19. Clones were read by immunoSEQ multiplex PCR, and TCRdb kept only the in-frame ones, dropping some. Of fewer than 350,000 clones in the sample, roughly 85% were seen once. The specimen sequenced was PBMCs or T cells enriched from blood (not recorded which). The receptors derive from a woman between 25 and 40 years old who had been exposed to COVID-19. CDR3s include the opening cysteine and the closing phenylalanine or tryptophan. A D gene is named only where the DNA matches it firmly. For some rows the clone size is stated as once, few or many, or as a class when expanded; others skip it.

CDR3 length,V gene,J gene,clone size,D gene,CDR3 DNA,CDR3 protein
14,TRBV5-1,TRBJ1-2,-,TRBD1,TGCGCCAGCAGCTGGGGACAGGGAACAGATGGCTACACCTTC,CASSWGQGTDGYTF
20,TRBV3-1/TRBV3-2,TRBJ1-6,-,TRBD1,TGTGCCAGCAGCCAAGATTTGCCGGGACAGGGAGGGGGTTACAATTCACCCCTCCACTTT,CASSQDLPGQGGGYNSPLHF
18,TRBV30,TRBJ1-6,-,-,TGTGCCTGGAGTGCTCCCCCCCCGAGGAGCTCCTATAATTCACCCCTCCACTTT,CAWSAPPPRSSYNSPLHF
17,TRBV7-9,TRBJ2-6,-,-,TGTGCCAGCAGCCCGCCTGAGTTAGTCTCTGGGGCCAACGTCCTGACTTTC,CASSPPELVSGANVLTF
10,TRBV28,TRBJ2-5,-,-,TGTGCCAGCAGTTTGGGGCGGCGGTACTTC,CASSLGRRYF
14,TRBV5-1,TRBJ1-4,-,TRBD1,TGCGCCAGCAGCTCGGGACAGGGAGGTGAAAAACTGTTTTTT,CASSSGQGGEKLFF
16,TRBV30,TRBJ2-2,-,TRBD1,TGTGCCTGGAGTCCCTACAGGACAGGGGGGACCGGGGAGCTGTTTTTT,CAWSPYRTGGTGELFF
15,TRBV28,TRBJ1-1,once,TRBD1,TGTGCCAGCAGTTTCCCGGGACAGGGGAACACTGAAGCTTTCTTT,CASSFPGQGNTEAFF
13,TRBV7-2,TRBJ1-2,-,-,TGTGCCAGCAGCGCAGGTCCGCTCTATGGCTACACCTTC,CASSAGPLYGYTF
16,TRBV24-1,TRBJ2-2,-,TRBD1,TGTGCCACCAGTGACTTAGACAGGGCCCGGGTCGGGGAGCTGTTTTTT,CATSDLDRARVGELFF
15,TRBV7-9,TRBJ1-1,-,-,TGTGCCAGCAGCTCTATCGGGGGTCCGAACACTGAAGCTTTCTTT,CASSSIGGPNTEAFF
16,TRBV11-3,TRBJ2-3,-,TRBD1,TGTGCCAGCAGCCAACGACAGGGGACAGGCACAGATACGCAGTATTTT,CASSQRQGTGTDTQYF
13,TRBV7-2,TRBJ1-1,-,-,TGTGCCAGCAGCATAGGGGAGACCACTGAAGCTTTCTTT,CASSIGETTEAFF
14,TRBV5-1,TRBJ2-7,few,TRBD1,TGCGCCAGCAGCTTGGGAGACAGGGGGAGAGAGCAGTACTTC,CASSLGDRGREQYF
14,TRBV18,TRBJ1-1,-,-,TGTGCCAGCTCACTTAGTCAAATGCCGCCTAAAGCTTTCTTT,CASSLSQMPPKAFF
11,TRBV20-1,TRBJ2-3,few,-,TGCAGTGCTAGAGATCGAGGTGCGCAGTATTTT,CSARDRGAQYF
15,TRBV14,TRBJ2-7,-,TRBD2,TGTGCCAGCAGCCAAGATTCGACCACGGGGGGCGAGCAGTACTTC,CASSQDSTTGGEQYF
14,TRBV6-2/TRBV6-3,TRBJ2-2,once,-,TGTGCCAGCAGCTTCGGGTTGAACACCGGGGAGCTGTTTTTT,CASSFGLNTGELFF
12,TRBV21-1,TRBJ1-2,once,-,TGTGCCAGCAGCGGCCGGAGACATGGCTACACCTTC,CASSGRRHGYTF
14,TRBV5-1,TRBJ2-1,-,-,TGCGCCAGCAGCTTGGGGCCGGGGTCGGATGAGCAGTTCTTC,CASSLGPGSDEQFF
14,TRBV15,TRBJ2-7,-,TRBD1,TGTGCCACCAGCAGAGCCGACAGGGAGTACGAGCAGTACTTC,CATSRADREYEQYF
14,TRBV30,TRBJ1-6,-,TRBD1,TGTGCCTGGAGTGTACAGGGGAGCAATTCACCCCTCCACTTT,CAWSVQGSNSPLHF
16,TRBV4-3,TRBJ2-2,once,TRBD1,TGCGCCAGCAGCCAAGATTGGCAGGGGGCGAACGGGGAGCTGTTTTTT,CASSQDWQGANGELFF
14,TRBV5-8,TRBJ1-1,-,TRBD1,TGTGCCAGCAGCCCCGGGACAGGGAACACTGAAGCTTTCTTT,CASSPGTGNTEAFF
15,TRBV7-8,TRBJ2-3,-,TRBD1,TGTGCCAGCAGCCCCTACGGGACAGACACGAATACGCAGTATTTT,CASSPYGTDTNTQYF
14,TRBV7-9,TRBJ1-2,-,-,TGTGCCAGCAGCCCCCGGGACATGGGGAGAGGCTACACCTTC,CASSPRDMGRGYTF
15,TRBV19,TRBJ2-7,-,-,TGTGCCAGTAGTATCGGCATAGCGGCAGGGTACGAGCAGTACTTC,CASSIGIAAGYEQYF
15,TRBV18,TRBJ1-6,-,-,TGTGCCAGCTCACTCCCGGGCGGAGGAAATTCACCCCTCCACTTT,CASSLPGGGNSPLHF
12,TRBV6-4,TRBJ1-5,-,TRBD1,TGTGCCAGCAGACCAGGGGGTCAGCCCCAGCATTTT,CASRPGGQPQHF
12,TRBV6-5,TRBJ2-7,-,-,TGTGCCAGCAAGTTAGGGGACTACGAGCAGTACTTC,CASKLGDYEQYF
15,TRBV28,TRBJ2-6,-,-,TGTGCCAGCAGTTTCGGGGGCTCTGGGGCCAACGTCCTGACTTTC,CASSFGGSGANVLTF